The clone carrying this TCR beta chain was detected only a few times. Its antigen is still unknown. These data come from a study of beta chain features in type 1 diabetes. The sequenced template was cDNA made from the entire isolated RNA. Only in-frame clones appear in the TCRdb table, and some are missing; sequencing was by immunoSEQ multiplex PCR. This table holds about 180,000 clones, 13% found once. With V trimmed by 5 bases and J by 0 bases, 7 bases remained unmatched. The germline V gene encodes CDR1 GTSNPN and CDR2 SVGIG (reference sequence). This CDR3 has 15 residues. Study-level results: Cells expressing TCR highly could be over-represented by cDNA sequencing.

This TCR was recovered from a woman aged 18-35 years in good health. What was sequenced was central memory CD4+ T cells from blood. The chain carries TRBV30 and TRBJ2-5, with 9 bases lining up with TRBD2. CDR3 loop: CAWSLAGFYQETQYF. The CDR3 DNA reads as TGTGCCTGGTCTCTAGCGGGGTTTTACCAAGAGACCCAGTACTTC.